One sample yielded the 24 T cell receptor beta chains listed below, sequenced in a study of T-cell memory formation after mild COVID-19. TCRdb reanalysed the 5' RACE reads using MiXCR and keeps one entry per CDR3 protein. The table lists roughly 400,000 distinct CDR3 sequences, about 24% of them singletons. Sequenced sample: PBMCs or a T cell subset sorted from them (not recorded which). These receptors all stem from an adult woman who had mild COVID-19 (a few samples of this study predate the infection). Cell type and time point are not known.

This clonotype was seen a few times. The rearrangement uses TRBV25-1 and TRBJ2-7; 11 nucleotides match TRBD2. CDR3 size: 16 residues. V shed 7 bases and J 2 bases; nucleotides not matched to a gene: 10. Per germline, CDR1 MGHDK and CDR2 SYGVNS. CDR3 amino acids: CASTPGGGLAAYEQYF. CDR3 DNA: TGTGCCAGCACCCCAGGCGGGGGACTAGCGGCCTACGAGCAGTACTTC.

The J gene is TRBJ1-2, the V gene TRBV3-1, with D possibly being TRBD1 (6 bases). The CDR3 loop spans 15 amino acids. In germline, CDR1 is LGHDT, CDR2 YNNKEL (reference sequence). V lost 3 bases and J lost 2, with 13 bases in between. CDR3 region: CASSHARGANYGYTF. CDR3 nucleotide sequence: TGTGCCAGCAGCCACGCACGGGGGGCCAACTATGGCTACACCTTC.

This chain joins TRBV13 and TRBJ2-7, with D maybe TRBD1 (6 bases). V was shortened by 2 bases and J by 2 bases, with 19 bases between the two germline ends. The CDR3 has 17 residues. CDR1 is PRHDT and CDR2 is FYEKMQ in the germline V gene (reference sequence). The CDR3 DNA reads TGTGCCAGCAGCTTATTCGGTTGGCAGGGGAAAACCTACGAGCAGTACTTC. Encoded protein: CASSLFGWQGKTYEQYF.

CDR3 region: CASSPGHTNTGELFF. DNA for the CDR3: TGTGCCAGCAGCCCGGGGCATACTAACACCGGGGAGCTGTTTTTT. V gene TRBV5-6 combines with J gene TRBJ2-2; D possibly uses TRBD1 or TRBD2 (5 bases each). Germline V CDR1 and CDR2: SGHDT, YYEEEE. V lost 4 bases, J lost 2 bases, and 12 bases lay in between. The CDR3 is made up of 15 amino acids. Together with reference TRBV5-6 and TRBJ2-2, the CDR3 gives the full variable domain: DAGVTQSPTHLIKTRGQQVTLRCSPKSGHDTVSWYQQALGQGPQFIFQYYEEEERQRGNFPDRFSGHQFPNYSSELNVNALLLGDSALYLCASSPGHTNTGELFFGEGSRLTVL.

This clonotype was observed a handful of times. The chain carries TRBV3-1 and TRBJ2-7, with D possibly being TRBD1 (6 bases). Germline CDR1 reads LGHDT; CDR2 reads YNNKEL (reference sequence). CDR3 length: 14 residues. Trimming shortened V by 5 bases and J by 3 bases, and 14 bases separated the two germline ends. CDR3 DNA: TGTGCCAGCAGCTTCCGGGACACTTACTACGAGCAGTACTTC. Translating it yields CASSFRDTYYEQYF.

The chain uses TRBV6-4 and TRBJ1-5; D possibly corresponds to TRBD1 (5 bases). Germline V gene lookup returns CDR1 MRHNA and CDR2 SNTAGT. There are 14 residues in the CDR3. Trimming left V 3 bases short and J 6 bases short, with 12 bases between. In DNA, the CDR3 is TGTGCCAGCAGTGAGGTCCCAGGGATTCAGCCCCAGCATTTT. As protein: CASSEVPGIQPQHF.

This clonotype has just a few counts. V gene TRBV4-1 combines with J gene TRBJ2-1, with TRBD1 identical over 8 bases. Germline V gene lookup returns CDR1 MGHRA and CDR2 YSYEKL. V trimming: 3 bases; J trimming: 8 bases; junction bases outside the gene matches: 9. CDR3 length: 15 residues. The CDR3 loop reads CASSQKGTGPDEQFF. The CDR3 DNA is TGCGCCAGCAGCCAGAAGGGGACAGGCCCCGATGAGCAGTTCTTC.

The sample holds a few counts of this clonotype. The chain is built from TRBV29-1 and TRBJ1-2; 7 nucleotides match TRBD1. The CDR3 length is 16 residues. Germline trimming cut 1 base from V and 5 bases from J; bases unmatched to any gene: 13. Germline V gene sequence: CDR1 SQVTM, CDR2 ANQGSEA. The CDR3 DNA follows: TGCAGCGTTGAAGCCCAGGGGGACAGCTCATTTTATGGCTACACCTTC. Amino acids: CSVEAQGDSSFYGYTF. The whole variable domain, remainder taken from reference TRBV29-1 and TRBJ1-2, is SAVISQKPSRDICQRGTSLTIQCQVDSQVTMMFWYRQQPGQSLTLIATANQGSEATYESGFVIDKFPISRPNLTFSTLTVSNMSPEDSSIYLCSVEAQGDSSFYGYTFGSGTRLTVV.

This clonotype was detected a few times. This chain links TRBV7-6 with TRBJ2-7; 9 bases fit TRBD1. Germline V gives CDR1 SGHVS, CDR2 FNYEAQ. V was clipped by 4 bases and J by 3 bases; unmatched bases: 4. This CDR3 comprises 14 residues. CDR3 protein: CASSSGDRDYEQYF. Written as DNA, the CDR3 is TGTGCCAGCAGCTCAGGGGACAGGGACTACGAGCAGTACTTC.

The V call is TRBV5-1, the J call TRBJ2-3; 8 bases map to TRBD2. The V gene end was trimmed by 2 bases and the J gene end by 2 bases; junction bases not matched to a gene: 7. CDR3 length: 16 amino acids. CDR1 is SGHRS and CDR2 is YFSETQ in the germline V gene. In nucleotides, the CDR3 is TGCGCCAGCAGCTTCTCTAGCGGGTATTCCACAGATACGCAGTATTTT. Amino acids: CASSFSSGYSTDTQYF.

The table lists this clonotype with a few counts. The V and J genes are TRBV4-1 and TRBJ1-2; D not certain. V was cut by 4 bases and J by 4 bases, with 19 bases left in between. The CDR3 loop spans 16 amino acids. Germline CDR1 reads MGHRA; CDR2 reads YSYEKL. The CDR3 DNA reads TGCGCCAGCAGCCCAAGCCTTACAAACGCGGGCTATGGCTACACCTTC. It yields the protein CASSPSLTNAGYGYTF.

The gene calls are TRBV10-3 and TRBJ2-1; D is uncertain. Germline loops: CDR1 ENHRY, CDR2 SYGVKD. With 4 bases removed from V and 9 bases from J, the gap between germline ends came to 7 bases. This CDR3 has 11 amino acids. The DNA for the CDR3 is TGTGCCATCAGTGCTGGGCCTGAGCAGTTCTTC. Its protein product is CAISAGPEQFF.

The chain uses TRBV6-5 and TRBJ2-5, with D hard to call. The ends were cut back, 0 bases at V and 6 bases at J, with 8 bases in the middle. This CDR3 is 13 amino acids long. Germline assignment: CDR1 MNHEY and CDR2 SVGAGI. CDR3 nucleotide sequence: TGTGCCAGCAGTTACTCTAGAATGAAGACCCAGTACTTC. Protein product: CASSYSRMKTQYF.

This rearrangement joins TRBV7-2 to TRBJ1-1; tentatively, D is TRBD1 (5 bases). Looked up from germline, CDR1 is SGHTA and CDR2 is FQGNSA. The CDR3 consists of 16 residues. V was pared by 2 bases and J by 0 bases, with 13 bases between. In nucleotides, the CDR3 is TGTGCCAGCAGCTTACGCGCAGGAGGGGTGAACACTGAAGCTTTCTTT. Translating it yields CASSLRAGGVNTEAFF.

This clonotype came up a few times. The rearrangement links TRBV12-3 or TRBV12-4 to TRBJ1-5; TRBD1 agrees at 12 bases. CDR3 length: 16 amino acids. The V and J ends lost 5 bases and 6 bases, in that order; junction bases with no gene match: 8. CDR3 sequence: CASSPWGQGAGQPQHF. CDR3 in DNA: TGTGCCAGCAGTCCGTGGGGACAGGGGGCTGGTCAGCCCCAGCATTTT.

The table lists this clonotype with a few counts. The genes are TRBV12-3 or TRBV12-4 and TRBJ2-3, with D possibly TRBD2 on 5 matching bases. Deletions cut 3 bases from V and 1 base from J, with 11 bases between. This CDR3 is built from 15 residues. CDR3 bases: TGTGCCAGCAGTTTGTCCTGGACTGGCACAGATACGCAGTATTTT. This codes for CASSLSWTGTDTQYF.

The CDR3 DNA follows: TGCAGCGTCGGTGGGAGGGCCAGGGAGACCCAGTACTTC. Its translation: CSVGGRARETQYF. This chain uses TRBV29-1 with TRBJ2-5, with TRBD2 matching 7 bases. Germline trimming cut 6 bases from V and 5 bases from J; bases unmatched to any gene: 9. Germline V gene data show CDR1 as SQVTM and CDR2 as ANQGSEA. The CDR3 is 13 residues long.

The chain recombines TRBV15 with TRBJ2-3, with no clear D. V was cut by 5 bases and J by 7 bases, with 10 bases left in between. Germline values: CDR1 LNHNV, CDR2 YYDKDF (reference sequence). The CDR3 totals 12 residues. Here the CDR3 reads CATSPGPYTQYF. CDR3 DNA sequence: TGTGCCACCAGCCCGGGCCCTTATACGCAGTATTTT.

The V gene is TRBV7-2, the J gene TRBJ2-1, with a tentative D call TRBD2 (6 bases). Trimming left V 6 bases short and J 9 bases short, with 18 bases between. This CDR3 comprises 14 residues. CDR1 and CDR2 (germline): SGHTA, FQGNSA. CDR3 nucleotide sequence: TGTGCCAGCAGAGCACCCGGGACTGCAAGTGAGCAGTTCTTC. The encoded protein is CASRAPGTASEQFF.

The chain couples TRBV4-1 to TRBJ1-1; TRBD1 matches 10 bases. Germline V CDR1 and CDR2: MGHRA, YSYEKL. The CDR3 has 18 residues. V lost 3 bases to trimming and J lost 5 bases; unmatched junction nucleotides: 15. The CDR3 region is CASSQERQGAVGGTEAFF. The CDR3 region has the DNA TGCGCCAGCAGCCAGGAGAGACAGGGGGCGGTTGGAGGAACTGAAGCTTTCTTT.

Only a few counts were recorded for this clonotype. The V and J genes are TRBV7-3 and TRBJ1-6, with 10 bases fitting TRBD1. V shed 2 bases, J shed 8 bases, and the junction held 6 bases outside the gene matches. This CDR3 comprises 16 residues. Germline assignment: CDR1 SGHTA and CDR2 FQGTGA. This CDR3 reads CASSLGTGVLYSPLHF. The CDR3, as DNA: TGTGCCAGCAGCTTAGGGACAGGGGTTTTGTATTCACCCCTCCACTTT.

This clonotype was picked up a small number of times. V usage is TRBV5-1 and J usage is TRBJ1-2; the match to TRBD1 covers 11 bases. Germline values: CDR1 SGHRS, CDR2 YFSETQ. V shed 0 bases and J 4 bases; nucleotides not matched to a gene: 14. This CDR3 spans 19 amino acids. CDR3 amino acids: CASSLEGFGQGASVYGYTF. In DNA, the CDR3 is TGCGCCAGCAGCTTGGAAGGTTTTGGACAGGGGGCCTCAGTCTATGGCTACACCTTC.

Ten or more counts support this clonotype. The CDR3 region is CASSLGPGATNEKLFF. The CDR3 DNA reads as TGTGCCAGCAGCTTGGGACCGGGGGCGACTAATGAAAAACTGTTTTTT. V usage is TRBV5-6 and J usage is TRBJ1-4, with D maybe TRBD1 (6 bases). V was pared by 0 bases and J by 2 bases, with 11 bases between. The CDR3 sequence is 16 residues long. CDR1 SGHDT and CDR2 YYEEEE come from the germline V gene.

Only a few counts were recorded for this clonotype. J is TRBJ1-2 and V is TRBV3-1; D may be TRBD1 (5 bases). Germline values: CDR1 LGHDT, CDR2 YNNKEL (reference sequence). This CDR3 has 14 amino acids. The germline V and J ends were trimmed by 0 bases and 10 bases, with 15 bases remaining between them. In nucleotides, the CDR3 is TGTGCCAGCAGCCAAGACTCTGCGGGGCGGTCCTACACCTTC. Protein: CASSQDSAGRSYTF.